The 22 T cell receptor beta chains listed next were all sequenced from one sample in a study of monozygotic twins with inflammatory bowel disease (dated by TCRdb to about 2019). Libraries were constructed by 5' RACE. Sequenced on an Illumina HiSeq 2500. The reads were reprocessed in TCRdb, with one entry per CDR3 protein sequence and no accompanying DNA. The table of this sample itemizes around 450,000 distinct CDR3 sequences. Of the sample, about 2.3% falls within the top ten clones. The specimen was blood. Receptors were obtained from a human donor with ulcerative colitis or Crohn's disease, or a healthy co-twin of an affected twin (not recorded which).

The chain combines TRBV5-6 with TRBJ2-1; the TRBD1 assignment by TCRdb is unverifiable without DNA. Germline CDR1 and CDR2: SGHDT and YYEEEE. The CDR3 consists of 12 residues. CDR3 sequence reads: CASSLQGPEQFF.

The chain recombines TRBV12-3 or TRBV12-4 with TRBJ1-2; TCRdb proposes TRBD1, but this gene call is untestable without DNA. The CDR3 is made up of 13 amino acids. CDR3 residues: CASTKGRTDGYTF.

The rearrangement joins TRBV7-2 to TRBJ2-3; TCRdb's D call of TRBD2 is untestable without DNA. Germline V lookup: CDR1 SGHTA, CDR2 FQGNSA. The CDR3 runs to 15 residues. CDR3 protein: CASSLDSGSTDTQYF. Variable domain in full (rest from reference TRBV7-2 and TRBJ2-3): GAGVSQSPSNKVTEKGKDVELRCDPISGHTALYWYRQSLGQGLEFLIYFQGNSAPDKSGLPSDRFSAERTGGSVSTLTIQRTQQEDSAVYLCASSLDSGSTDTQYFGPGTRLTVL.

The chain recombines TRBV6-1 with TRBJ1-6. CDR3 length equals 14 residues. CDR1 MNHNS and CDR2 SASEGT come from the germline V gene. The CDR3 is CASSQTVYNSPLHF.

This CDR3 reads CASSHTTWTGAGQPQHF. V is TRBV4-2 and J is TRBJ1-5; the TCRdb call, TRBD1, lacks DNA for checking. The CDR3 runs 17 residues. Germline-derived CDR1 and CDR2 are LGHNA and YNFKEQ.

The V and J genes are TRBV19 and TRBJ2-1; TCRdb calls TRBD1, which cannot be checked without DNA. This CDR3 is 14 amino acids long. Looked up from germline, CDR1 is LNHDA and CDR2 is SQIVND (reference sequence). The CDR3 region is CASSIGDPYNEQFF.

The gene calls are TRBV4-2 and TRBJ1-1; TCRdb lists TRBD1, though no DNA is available to test this call. This CDR3 has 14 residues. In germline, CDR1 is LGHNA, CDR2 YNFKEQ. The CDR3 sequence is CASSRNPLGTEAFF.

J is TRBJ2-4 and V is TRBV3-1; there is no DNA to check the TCRdb D call of TRBD1. CDR1 is LGHDT and CDR2 is YNNKEL in the germline V gene (reference sequence). CDR3 length: 14 amino acids. CDR3: CASSRSGGEGIQYF.

This chain links TRBV5-1 with TRBJ1-2; with no DNA, the TCRdb D assignment of TRBD1 cannot be verified. Germline assignment: CDR1 SGHRS and CDR2 YFSETQ. This CDR3 is 16 amino acids long. The CDR3 here is CASSMGSNTGGDGYTF.

This chain links TRBV9 with TRBJ2-3. This CDR3 is built from 15 residues. The V gene's germline CDR1 is SGDLS and CDR2 YYNGEE. The CDR3 sequence is CASSVAEYVTDTQYF. Variable domain in full (rest from reference TRBV9 and TRBJ2-3): DSGVTQTPKHLITATGQRVTLRCSPRSGDLSVYWYQQSLDQGLQFLIQYYNGEERAKGNILERFSAQQFPDLHSELNLSSLELGDSALYFCASSVAEYVTDTQYFGPGTRLTVL.

The chain carries TRBV10-3 and TRBJ1-2; there is no DNA to check the TCRdb D call of TRBD1. CDR3 length: 14 residues. CDR1 and CDR2 from the germline V gene are ENHRY and SYGVKD. CDR3 in amino acids: CAIGVGQGNYGYTF.

The gene calls are TRBV5-1 and TRBJ2-2; TCRdb proposes TRBD2, but this gene call is untestable without DNA. The germline CDR1 and CDR2 sequences are SGHRS and YFSETQ. This CDR3 comprises 17 residues. Here the CDR3 reads CASTSTSGRADTGELFF.

The chain carries TRBV5-1 and TRBJ2-1; the TCRdb call, TRBD2, lacks DNA for checking. Germline V gives CDR1 SGHRS, CDR2 YFSETQ. The CDR3 contains 15 residues. CDR3 region: CASSELGREGNEQFF.

The chain joins TRBV25-1 to TRBJ2-7; no DNA is available, so the TRBD1 call from TCRdb remains unchecked. The CDR3 sequence is 15 residues long. CDR1 and CDR2 from the germline V gene are MGHDK and SYGVNS. CDR3 sequence: CASSESETRAYEQYF.

V is TRBV27 and J is TRBJ1-6. Germline V gives CDR1 MNHEY, CDR2 SMNVEV (reference sequence). The CDR3 extends over 13 amino acids. The CDR3 loop is CASSFTYNSPLHF.

The V and J genes are TRBV12-3 or TRBV12-4 and TRBJ2-2; with no DNA, the TCRdb D assignment of TRBD1 cannot be verified. This CDR3 spans 12 amino acids. CDR3 amino acids: CASSPDRAELFF.

This rearrangement joins TRBV5-5 to TRBJ1-4; TCRdb's D call of TRBD1 is untestable without DNA. CDR1 is SGHKS, CDR2 YYEKEE, per germline (reference sequence). CDR3 length: 16 amino acids. The CDR3 sequence: CASSPQGDSTNEKLFF.

The V gene is TRBV6-4, the J gene TRBJ2-1; TCRdb's D call of TRBD1 is untestable without DNA. The CDR3 sequence is 13 residues long. Germline V gene sequence: CDR1 MRHNA, CDR2 SNTAGT. The CDR3 loop is CATSTGDYNEQFF.

The chain has TRBV29-1 and TRBJ1-3. In germline, CDR1 is SQVTM, CDR2 ANQGSEA. CDR3 length: 15 amino acids. This CDR3 reads CSVGSRGPSGNTIYF.

The V gene is TRBV2, the J gene TRBJ1-1; as DNA is missing, the TRBD1 call by TCRdb cannot be tested. The CDR3 is 15 residues long. Germline V gives CDR1 SNHLY, CDR2 FYNNEI. CDR3: CASSEMQGLRTEAFF.

The chain has TRBV5-6 and TRBJ2-6; the TRBD1 assignment by TCRdb is unverifiable without DNA. Germline V gene data show CDR1 as SGHDT and CDR2 as YYEEEE. This CDR3 has 14 amino acids. CDR3: CASSSPHGANVLTF.

The rearrangement links TRBV15 to TRBJ1-1; as DNA is missing, the TRBD1 call by TCRdb cannot be tested. CDR3 length: 17 amino acids. Germline CDR1 LNHNV, CDR2 YYDKDF (reference sequence). CDR3 residues: CATSSKGGQGVNTEAFF.